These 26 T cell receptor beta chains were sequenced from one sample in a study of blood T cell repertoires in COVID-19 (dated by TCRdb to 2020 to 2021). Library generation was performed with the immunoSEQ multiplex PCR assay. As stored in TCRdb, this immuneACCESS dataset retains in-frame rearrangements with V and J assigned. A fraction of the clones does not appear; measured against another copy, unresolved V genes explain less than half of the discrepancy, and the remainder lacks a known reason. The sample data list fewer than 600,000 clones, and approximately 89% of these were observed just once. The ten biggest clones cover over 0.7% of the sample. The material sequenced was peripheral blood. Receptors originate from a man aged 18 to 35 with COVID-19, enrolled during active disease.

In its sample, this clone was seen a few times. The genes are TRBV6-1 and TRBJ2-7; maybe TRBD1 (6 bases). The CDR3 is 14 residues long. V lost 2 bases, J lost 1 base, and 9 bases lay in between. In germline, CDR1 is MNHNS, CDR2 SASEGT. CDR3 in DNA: TGTGCCAGCAGTGAACTACAGGGTTCCTACGAGCAGTACTTC. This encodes CASSELQGSYEQYF.

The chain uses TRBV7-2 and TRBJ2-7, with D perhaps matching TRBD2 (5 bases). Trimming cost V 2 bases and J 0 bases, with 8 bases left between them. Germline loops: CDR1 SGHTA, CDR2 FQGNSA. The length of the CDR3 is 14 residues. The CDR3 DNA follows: TGTGCCAGCAGCTTATTAGGGAGCTCCTACGAGCAGTACTTC. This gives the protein CASSLLGSSYEQYF.

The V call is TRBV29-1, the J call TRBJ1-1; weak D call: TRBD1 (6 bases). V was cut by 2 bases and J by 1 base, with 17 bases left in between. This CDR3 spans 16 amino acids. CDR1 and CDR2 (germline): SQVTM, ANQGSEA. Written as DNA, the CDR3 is TGCAGCGTTGAACGGGGGAGGGGGGCAACGAACACTGAAGCTTTCTTT. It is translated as CSVERGRGATNTEAFF.

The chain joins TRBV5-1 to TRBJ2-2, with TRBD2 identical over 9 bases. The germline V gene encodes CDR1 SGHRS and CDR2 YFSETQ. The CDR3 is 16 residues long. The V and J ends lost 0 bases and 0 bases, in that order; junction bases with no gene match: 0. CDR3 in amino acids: CASSLGLAANTGELFF. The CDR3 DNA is TGCGCCAGCAGCTTGGGACTAGCGGCGAACACCGGGGAGCTGTTTTTT.

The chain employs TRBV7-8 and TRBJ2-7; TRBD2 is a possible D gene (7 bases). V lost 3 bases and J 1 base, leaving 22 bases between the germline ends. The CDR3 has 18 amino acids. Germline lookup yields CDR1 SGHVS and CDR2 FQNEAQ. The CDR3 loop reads CASSFFGGAGERSYEQYF. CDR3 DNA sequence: TGTGCCAGCAGCTTCTTTGGGGGGGCAGGGGAAAGGTCCTACGAGCAGTACTTC.

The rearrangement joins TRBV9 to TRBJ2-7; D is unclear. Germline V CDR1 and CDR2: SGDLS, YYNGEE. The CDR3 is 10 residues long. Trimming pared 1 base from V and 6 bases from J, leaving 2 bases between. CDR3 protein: CASSVREQYF. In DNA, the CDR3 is TGTGCCAGCAGCGTACGCGAGCAGTACTTC.

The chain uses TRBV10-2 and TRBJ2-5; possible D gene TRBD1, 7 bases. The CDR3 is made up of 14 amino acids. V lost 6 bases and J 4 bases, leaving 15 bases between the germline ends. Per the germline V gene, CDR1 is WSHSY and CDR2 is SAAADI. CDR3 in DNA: TGCGCCAGCAGATCCACTCAGGGGGGAGAGACCCAGTACTTC. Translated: CASRSTQGGETQYF.

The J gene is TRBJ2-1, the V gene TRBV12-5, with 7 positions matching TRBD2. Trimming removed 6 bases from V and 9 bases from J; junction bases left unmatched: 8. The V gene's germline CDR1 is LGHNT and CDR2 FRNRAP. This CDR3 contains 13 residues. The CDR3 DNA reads TGTGCTAGTGGCTTCGGGACTATTTTTGAGCAGTTCTTC. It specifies CASGFGTIFEQFF.

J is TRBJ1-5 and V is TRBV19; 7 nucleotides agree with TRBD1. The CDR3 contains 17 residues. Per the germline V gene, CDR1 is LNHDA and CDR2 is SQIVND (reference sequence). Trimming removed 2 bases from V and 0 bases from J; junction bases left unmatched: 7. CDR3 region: CASSITSGQISNQPQHF. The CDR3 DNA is TGTGCCAGTAGTATAACCTCGGGACAGATTAGCAATCAGCCCCAGCATTTT.

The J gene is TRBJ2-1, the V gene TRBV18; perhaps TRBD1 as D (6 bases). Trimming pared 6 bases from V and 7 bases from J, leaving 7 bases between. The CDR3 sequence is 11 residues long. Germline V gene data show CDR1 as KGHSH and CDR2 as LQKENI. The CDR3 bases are TGTGCCAGCTCCCAGGGGAATGAGCAGTTCTTC. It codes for CASSQGNEQFF.

CDR3 bases: TGTGCCAGCAGTTCTAGACTAGCGGGAGCCGGGGAGCTGTTTTTT. Residues: CASSSRLAGAGELFF. The V call is TRBV28, the J call TRBJ2-2; 12 positions match TRBD2. There are 15 residues in the CDR3. The germline V gene encodes CDR1 MDHEN and CDR2 SYDVKM. V lost 4 bases, J lost 6 bases, and 3 bases stayed unmatched.

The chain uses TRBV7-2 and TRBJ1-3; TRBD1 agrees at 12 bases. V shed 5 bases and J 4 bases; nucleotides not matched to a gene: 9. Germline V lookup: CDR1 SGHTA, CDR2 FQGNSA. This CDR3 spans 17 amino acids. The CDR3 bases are TGTGCCAGCAGCCCCGCGGGACAGGGGGCGCGCGGAAACACCATATATTTT. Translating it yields CASSPAGQGARGNTIYF. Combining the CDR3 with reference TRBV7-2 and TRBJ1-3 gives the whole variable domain GAGVSQSPSNKVTEKGKDVELRCDPISGHTALYWYRQSLGQGLEFLIYFQGNSAPDKSGLPSDRFSAERTGGSVSTLTIQRTQQEDSAVYLCASSPAGQGARGNTIYFGEGSWLTVV.

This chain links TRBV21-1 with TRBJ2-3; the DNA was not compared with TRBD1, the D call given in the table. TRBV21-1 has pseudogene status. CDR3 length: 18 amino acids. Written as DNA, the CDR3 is TGTGCCAGCAGGAGAAAAATGGGGGACAGGGGGCTGACAGATACGCAGTATTTT. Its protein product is CASRRKMGDRGLTDTQYF.

The CDR3 loop reads CASSYVREGSYEQYF. CDR3 nucleotides: TGCGCCAGCAGTTACGTCAGGGAGGGCTCCTACGAGCAGTACTTC. The V gene is TRBV4-1, the J gene TRBJ2-7; 7 bases match TRBD2. The length of the CDR3 is 15 residues. Germline trimming cut 6 bases from V and 0 bases from J; bases unmatched to any gene: 8. The germline CDR1 and CDR2 sequences are MGHRA and YSYEKL.

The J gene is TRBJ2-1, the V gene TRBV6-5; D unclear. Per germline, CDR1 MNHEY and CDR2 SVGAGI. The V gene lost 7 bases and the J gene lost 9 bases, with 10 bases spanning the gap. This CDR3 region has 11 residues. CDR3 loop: CASISNGEQFF. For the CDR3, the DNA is TGTGCCAGCATATCTAATGGTGAGCAGTTCTTC.

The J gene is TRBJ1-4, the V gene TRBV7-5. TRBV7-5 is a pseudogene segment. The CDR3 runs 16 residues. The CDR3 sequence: CVRSFRRTATNEKLFF. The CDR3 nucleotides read TGTGTCAGAAGCTTTCGCAGGACTGCAACTAATGAAAAACTGTTTTTT.

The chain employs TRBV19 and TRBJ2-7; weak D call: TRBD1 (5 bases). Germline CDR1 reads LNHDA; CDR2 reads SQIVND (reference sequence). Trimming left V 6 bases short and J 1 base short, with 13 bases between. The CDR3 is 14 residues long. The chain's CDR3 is CASRLSTGSYEQYF. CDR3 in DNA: TGTGCCAGTAGGTTAAGTACAGGTTCCTACGAGCAGTACTTC.

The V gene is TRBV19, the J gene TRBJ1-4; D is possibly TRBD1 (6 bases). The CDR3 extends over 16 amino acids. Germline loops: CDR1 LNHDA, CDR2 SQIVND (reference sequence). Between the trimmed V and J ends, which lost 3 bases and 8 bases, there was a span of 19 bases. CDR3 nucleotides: TGTGCCAGTAGTATTTATCTGACAGGTCGGGGCGAAAAACTGTTTTTT. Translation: CASSIYLTGRGEKLFF. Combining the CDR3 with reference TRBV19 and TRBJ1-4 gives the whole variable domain DGGITQSPKYLFRKEGQNVTLSCEQNLNHDAMYWYRQDPGQGLRLIYYSQIVNDFQKGDIAEGYSVSREKKESFPLTVTSAQKNPTAFYLCASSIYLTGRGEKLFFGSGTQLSVL.

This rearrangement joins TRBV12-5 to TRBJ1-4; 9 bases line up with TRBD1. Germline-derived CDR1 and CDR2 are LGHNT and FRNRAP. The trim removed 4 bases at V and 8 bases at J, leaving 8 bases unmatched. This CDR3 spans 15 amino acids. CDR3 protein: CASGWGDRVWEKLFF. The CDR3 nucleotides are TGTGCTAGTGGTTGGGGGGACAGGGTTTGGGAAAAACTGTTTTTT.

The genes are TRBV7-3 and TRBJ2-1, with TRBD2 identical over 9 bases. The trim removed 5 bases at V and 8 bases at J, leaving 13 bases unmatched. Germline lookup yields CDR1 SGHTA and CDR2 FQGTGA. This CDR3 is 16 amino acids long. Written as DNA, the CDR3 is TGTGCCAGCAGCCCGCGGCTTGCGGGAGGGTTGCATGAGCAGTTCTTC. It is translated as CASSPRLAGGLHEQFF.

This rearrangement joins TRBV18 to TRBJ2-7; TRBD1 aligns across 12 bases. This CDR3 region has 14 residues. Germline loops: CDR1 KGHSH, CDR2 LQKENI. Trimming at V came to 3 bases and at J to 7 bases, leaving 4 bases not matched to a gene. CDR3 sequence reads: CASSPRDRGLEQYF. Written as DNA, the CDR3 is TGTGCCAGCTCACCGCGGGACAGGGGGCTAGAGCAGTACTTC.

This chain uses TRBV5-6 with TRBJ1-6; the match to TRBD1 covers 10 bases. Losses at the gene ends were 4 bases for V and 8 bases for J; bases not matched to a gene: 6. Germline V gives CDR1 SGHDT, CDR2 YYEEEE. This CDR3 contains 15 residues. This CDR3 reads CASSLRTGGDSPLHF. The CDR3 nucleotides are TGTGCCAGCAGCCTCCGGACAGGGGGAGATTCACCCCTCCACTTT.

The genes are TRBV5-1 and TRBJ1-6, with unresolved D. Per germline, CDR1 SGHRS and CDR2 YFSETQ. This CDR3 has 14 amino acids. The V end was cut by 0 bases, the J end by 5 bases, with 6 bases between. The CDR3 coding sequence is TGCGCCAGCAGCTTGGCCACTCATAATTCACCCCTCCACTTT. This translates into CASSLATHNSPLHF.

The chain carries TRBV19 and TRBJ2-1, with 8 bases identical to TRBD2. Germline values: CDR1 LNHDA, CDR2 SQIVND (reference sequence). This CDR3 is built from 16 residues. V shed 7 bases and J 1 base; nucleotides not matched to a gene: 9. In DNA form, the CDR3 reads TGTGCCAGTACACCCGGGGGGGCCAGGTCCTACAATGAGCAGTTCTTC. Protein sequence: CASTPGGARSYNEQFF.

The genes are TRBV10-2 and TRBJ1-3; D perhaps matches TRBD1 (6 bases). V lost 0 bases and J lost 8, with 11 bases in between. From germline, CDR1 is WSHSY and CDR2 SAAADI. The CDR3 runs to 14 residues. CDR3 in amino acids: CASSESSRGDTIYF. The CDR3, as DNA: TGCGCCAGCAGTGAGTCGAGCAGGGGTGACACCATATATTTT.

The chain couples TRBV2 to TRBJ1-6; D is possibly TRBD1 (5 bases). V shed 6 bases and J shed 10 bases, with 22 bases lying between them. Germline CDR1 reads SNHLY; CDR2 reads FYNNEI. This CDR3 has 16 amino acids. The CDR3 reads CASRHTLQGGGSPLHF. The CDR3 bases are TGTGCCAGCAGACATACCCTTCAGGGCGGAGGGTCACCCCTCCACTTT.